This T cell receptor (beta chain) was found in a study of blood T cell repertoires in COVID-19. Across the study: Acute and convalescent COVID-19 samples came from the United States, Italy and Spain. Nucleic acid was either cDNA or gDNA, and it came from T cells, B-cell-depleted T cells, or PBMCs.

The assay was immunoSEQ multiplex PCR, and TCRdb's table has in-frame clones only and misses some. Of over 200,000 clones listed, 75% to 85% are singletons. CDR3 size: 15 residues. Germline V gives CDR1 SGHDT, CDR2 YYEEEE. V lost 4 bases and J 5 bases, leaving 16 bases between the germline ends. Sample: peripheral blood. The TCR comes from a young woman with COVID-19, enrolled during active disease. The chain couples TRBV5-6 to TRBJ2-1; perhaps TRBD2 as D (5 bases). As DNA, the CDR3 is TGTGCCAGCAGCCTGCGGACGGGGAGAAACAATGAGCAGTTCTTC. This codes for CASSLRTGRNNEQFF.